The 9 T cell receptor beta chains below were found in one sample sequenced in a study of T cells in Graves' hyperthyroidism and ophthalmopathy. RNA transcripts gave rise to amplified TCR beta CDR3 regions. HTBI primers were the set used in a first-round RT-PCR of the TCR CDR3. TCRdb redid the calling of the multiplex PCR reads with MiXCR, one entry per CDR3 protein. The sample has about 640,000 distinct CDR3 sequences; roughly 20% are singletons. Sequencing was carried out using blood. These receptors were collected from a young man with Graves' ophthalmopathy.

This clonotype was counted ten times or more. The CDR3 spells CASSSPGGGYTF. CDR3 coding DNA: TGTGCCAGCAGCTCCCCTGGGGGAGGCTACACCTTC. This chain joins TRBV7-9 and TRBJ1-2; D is possibly TRBD1 (5 bases). CDR3 size: 12 residues. Germline assignment: CDR1 SEHNR and CDR2 FQNEAQ (reference sequence). Trimming took off 4 bases at V and 8 bases at J, with 11 bases between the two ends.

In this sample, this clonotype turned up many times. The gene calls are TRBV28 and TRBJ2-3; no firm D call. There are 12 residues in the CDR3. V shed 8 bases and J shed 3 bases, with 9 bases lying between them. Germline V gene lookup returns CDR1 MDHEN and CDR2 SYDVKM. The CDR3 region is CASSPTTDTQYF. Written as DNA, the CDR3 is TGTGCCAGCTCGCCAACAACAGATACGCAGTATTTT.

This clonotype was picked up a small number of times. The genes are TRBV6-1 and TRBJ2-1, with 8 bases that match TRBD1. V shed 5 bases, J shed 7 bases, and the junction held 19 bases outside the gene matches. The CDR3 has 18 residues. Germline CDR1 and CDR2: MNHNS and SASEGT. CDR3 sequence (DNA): TGTGCCAGCAGTTCCCCAAATAATCCGGGACAGGCGTCGAATGAGCAGTTCTTC. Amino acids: CASSSPNNPGQASNEQFF.

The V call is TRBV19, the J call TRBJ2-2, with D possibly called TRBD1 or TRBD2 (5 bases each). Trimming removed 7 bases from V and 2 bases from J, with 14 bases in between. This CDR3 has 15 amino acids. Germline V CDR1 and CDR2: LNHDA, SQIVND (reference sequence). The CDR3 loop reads CASTRGTLNTGELFF. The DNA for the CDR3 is TGTGCCAGTACCCGAGGGACGTTAAACACCGGGGAGCTGTTTTTT.

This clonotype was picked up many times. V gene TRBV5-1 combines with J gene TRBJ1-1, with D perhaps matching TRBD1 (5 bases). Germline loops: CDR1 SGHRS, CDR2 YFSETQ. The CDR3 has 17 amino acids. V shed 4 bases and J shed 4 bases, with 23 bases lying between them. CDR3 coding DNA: TGCGCCAGCAGCCGAAAAGGTGGCTGGGCCGGGGCCACTGAAGCTTTCTTT. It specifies CASSRKGGWAGATEAFF.

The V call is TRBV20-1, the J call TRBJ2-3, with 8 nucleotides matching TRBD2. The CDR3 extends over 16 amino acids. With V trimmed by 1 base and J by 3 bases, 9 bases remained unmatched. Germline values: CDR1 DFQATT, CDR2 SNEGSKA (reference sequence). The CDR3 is CSARVRAGVGTDTQYF. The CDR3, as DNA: TGCAGTGCTAGAGTAAGAGCGGGAGTAGGGACAGATACGCAGTATTTT.

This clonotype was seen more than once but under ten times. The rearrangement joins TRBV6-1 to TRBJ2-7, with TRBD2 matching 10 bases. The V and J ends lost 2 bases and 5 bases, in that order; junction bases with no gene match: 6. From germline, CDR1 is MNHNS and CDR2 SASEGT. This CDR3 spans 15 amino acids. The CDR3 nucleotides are TGTGCCAGCAGTGAACGTCAGCGGGAGGGGAACGAGCAGTACTTC. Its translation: CASSERQREGNEQYF.

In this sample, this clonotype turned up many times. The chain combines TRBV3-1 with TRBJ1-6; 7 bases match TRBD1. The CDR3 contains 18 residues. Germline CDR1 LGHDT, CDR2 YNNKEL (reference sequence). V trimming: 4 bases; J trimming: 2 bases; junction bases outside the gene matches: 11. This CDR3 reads CASSPATGTVTYNSPLHF. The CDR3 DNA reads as TGTGCCAGCAGCCCCGCGACAGGGACAGTGACCTATAATTCACCCCTCCACTTT.

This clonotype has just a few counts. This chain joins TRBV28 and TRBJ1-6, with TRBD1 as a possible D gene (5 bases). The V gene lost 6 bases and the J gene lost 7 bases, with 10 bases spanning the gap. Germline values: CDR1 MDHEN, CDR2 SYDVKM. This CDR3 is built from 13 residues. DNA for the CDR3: TGTGCCAGCAGAACAGGAATAAATTCACCCCTCCACTTT. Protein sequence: CASRTGINSPLHF.